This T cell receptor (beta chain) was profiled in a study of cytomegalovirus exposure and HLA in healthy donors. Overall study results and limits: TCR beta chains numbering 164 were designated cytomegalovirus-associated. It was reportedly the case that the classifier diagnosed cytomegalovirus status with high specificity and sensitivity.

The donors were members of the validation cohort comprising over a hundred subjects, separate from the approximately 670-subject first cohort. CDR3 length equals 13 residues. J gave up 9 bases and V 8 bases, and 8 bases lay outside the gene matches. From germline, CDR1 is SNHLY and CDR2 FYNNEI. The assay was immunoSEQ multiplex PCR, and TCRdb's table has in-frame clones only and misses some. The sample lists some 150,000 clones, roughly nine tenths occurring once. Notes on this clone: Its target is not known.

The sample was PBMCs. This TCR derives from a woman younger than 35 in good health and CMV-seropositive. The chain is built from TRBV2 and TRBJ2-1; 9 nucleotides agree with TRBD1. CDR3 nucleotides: TGTGCCAGCCTGGAGGACAGGGGAGGTGAGCAGTTCTTC. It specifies CASLEDRGGEQFF. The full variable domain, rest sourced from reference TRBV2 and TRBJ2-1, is EPEVTQTPSHQVTQMGQEVILRCVPISNHLYFYWYRQILGQKVEFLVSFYNNEISEKSEIFDDQFSVERPDGSNFTLKIRSTKLEDSAMYFCASLEDRGGEQFFGPGTRLTVL.